This T cell receptor beta chain appears in the sequencing data of a study of cytomegalovirus exposure and HLA in healthy donors. Study conclusions and caveats: Several of the most significant clusters were apparently associated with common viral pathogens in a later analysis. Presence/absence results assume similar sequencing depth per donor, which may not hold.

Primers for the PCR totalled 60 Vbeta and 13 Jbeta. Data came from immunoSEQ multiplex PCR; TCRdb stores just in-frame clones and leaves some out. Here the sample spans 80,000 to 100,000 clones, about 81% being singletons. This clone turned up a few times. Its specificity is unknown. With 5 bases removed from V and 1 base from J, the gap between germline ends came to 18 bases. The CDR3 runs 17 residues. Germline CDR1 LNHNV, CDR2 YYDKDF (reference sequence). The clonotype originates from a man aged 40-50 years in good health and CMV-seronegative. The sample taken for sequencing was PBMCs. This chain joins TRBV15 and TRBJ1-3, with D hard to call. CDR3 amino acids: CATSPGNPSISGNTIYF. CDR3 nucleotides: TGTGCCACCAGCCCCGGGAATCCCAGTATATCTGGAAACACCATATATTTT.